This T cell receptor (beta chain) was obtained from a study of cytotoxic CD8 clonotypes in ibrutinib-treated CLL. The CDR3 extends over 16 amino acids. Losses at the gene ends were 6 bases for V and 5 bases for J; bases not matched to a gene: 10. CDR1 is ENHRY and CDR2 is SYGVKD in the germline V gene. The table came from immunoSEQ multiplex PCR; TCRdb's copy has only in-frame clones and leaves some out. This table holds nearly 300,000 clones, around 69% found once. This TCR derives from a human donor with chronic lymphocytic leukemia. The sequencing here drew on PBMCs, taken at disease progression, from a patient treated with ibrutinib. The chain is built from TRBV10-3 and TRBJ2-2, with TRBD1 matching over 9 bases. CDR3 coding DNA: TGTGCCATCAGCTCTACACAGGGGGCTCTGACCGGGGAGCTGTTTTTT. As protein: CAISSTQGALTGELFF.